This T cell receptor (beta chain) was recovered during a study of post-analysis software for immune sequencing data. Study at large: Relapsing-remitting, secondary progressive and progressive-relapsing forms of multiple sclerosis all featured among disease courses. Whole-study findings and limits: Relative to controls, patients with multiple sclerosis showed significantly lower normalized Chao1 diversity.

Unique-molecular-identifier-tagged TCR beta cDNA libraries were used. T cells, roughly 0.95 to 10 million of them, yielded 500,000 or so cDNA molecules. TCRdb recomputed calls from the PCR reads with MiXCR, one row per CDR3 protein. This sample carries under 650,000 distinct CDR3 sequences, roughly two fifths of them seen once, and the ten largest clones take 1.5% to 2%. Comment on this clonotype: Its antigen is unknown.

This clonotype was obtained from a girl aged 10-17 years with multiple sclerosis. The sample was blood.

The CDR3 bases are TGTGCCATCAGTGACCCGGGACTAGCGGGAGTTGGGGTCCAAGAGACCCAGTACTTC. Amino acids: CAISDPGLAGVGVQETQYF. The gene calls are TRBV10-3 and TRBJ2-4; 14 bases match TRBD2. The J call may be incorrect, as the DNA end agrees better with TRBJ2-5. The CDR3 runs 19 residues. Germline V CDR1 and CDR2: ENHRY, SYGVKD.